Listed below are T cell receptor beta chains from one sample, sequenced in a study of blood T cells in healthy people across ages. MiXCR, run by TCRdb on the 5' RACE reads, gives a single entry per CDR3 protein. The repertoire has over 1,500,000 distinct CDR3 sequences, 49% of them found once; the top ten carry approximately 2.1%. The sample comprised blood. Every receptor here comes from a woman in her thirties or forties in good health. Each CDR3 is given with its conserved first and last residue. D genes are given only for firm matches. Clone size is not always given. Where it is, it says once, few, many or a class for expanded clones.

TRBJ1-4	-	-	TRBV21-1	CASSPRHGREKLFF	TGTGCCAGCAGCCCTCGACATGGTAGGGAAAAACTGTTTTTT
TRBJ2-5	TRBD2	-	TRBV27	CASSASNRLAGGQETQYF	TGTGCCAGCAGTGCTTCGAATAGACTAGCGGGGGGACAAGAGACCCAGTACTTC
TRBJ2-3	TRBD1	-	TRBV18	CASSPLTGEWDTQYF	TGTGCCAGCTCACCACTTACAGGGGAGTGGGATACGCAGTATTTT
TRBJ2-4	-	-	TRBV20-1	CSAREGTLAKNIQYF	TGCAGTGCTAGAGAAGGAACTCTAGCCAAAAACATTCAGTACTTC
TRBJ2-3	TRBD2	-	TRBV13	CASRPSGGSTDTQYF	TGTGCCAGCAGACCTAGCGGGGGTAGCACAGATACGCAGTATTTT
TRBJ1-2	-	once	TRBV4-3	CASSQAGTLEYGYTF	TGCGCCAGCAGCCAGGCCGGGACTCTGGAGTATGGCTACACCTTC
TRBJ1-2	-	-	TRBV6-5	CASSPSEGSIAGGYTF	TGTGCCAGCAGCCCCAGCGAGGGCTCAATAGCGGGGGGCTACACCTTC
TRBJ1-5	-	-	TRBV7-2	CASAASGNQPQHF	TGTGCCAGCGCGGCCTCCGGTAATCAGCCCCAGCATTTT
TRBJ2-5	TRBD2	-	TRBV12-3/TRBV12-4	CASSLPSVAGIQETQYF	TGTGCCAGCAGCCTTCCTTCCGTAGCGGGGATCCAAGAGACCCAGTACTTC
TRBJ1-6	TRBD1	-	TRBV10-2	CASRTGDYNSPLHF	TGCGCCAGCCGAACAGGGGACTATAATTCACCCCTCCACTTT
TRBJ2-7	TRBD1	few	TRBV4-3	CASSQVQGVGNEQYF	TGCGCCAGCAGCCAAGTACAGGGGGTCGGCAATGAGCAGTACTTC
TRBJ1-5	-	-	TRBV20-1	CSAGQGVSNQPQHF	TGCAGTGCTGGCCAGGGAGTTAGCAATCAGCCCCAGCATTTT
TRBJ2-1	-	-	TRBV6-6	CAARGPTDNEQFF	TGTGCCGCACGGGGGCCGACCGACAATGAGCAGTTCTTC
TRBJ2-7	-	-	TRBV6-2/TRBV6-3	CATGDFYEQYF	TGTGCTACAGGGGACTTCTACGAGCAGTACTTC